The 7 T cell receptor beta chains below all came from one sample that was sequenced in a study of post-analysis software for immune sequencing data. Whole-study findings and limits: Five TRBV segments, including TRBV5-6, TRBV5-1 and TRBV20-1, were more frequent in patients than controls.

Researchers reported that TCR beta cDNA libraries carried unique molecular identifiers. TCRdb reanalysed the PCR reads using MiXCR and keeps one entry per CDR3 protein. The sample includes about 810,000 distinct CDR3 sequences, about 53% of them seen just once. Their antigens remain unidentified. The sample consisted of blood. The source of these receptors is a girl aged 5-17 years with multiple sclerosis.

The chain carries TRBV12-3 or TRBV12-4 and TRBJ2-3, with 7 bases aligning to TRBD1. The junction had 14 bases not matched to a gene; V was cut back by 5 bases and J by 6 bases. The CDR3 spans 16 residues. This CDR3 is CASSPWDREFTDTQYF. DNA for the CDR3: TGTGCCAGCAGTCCCTGGGACAGAGAGTTCACGGATACGCAGTATTTT.

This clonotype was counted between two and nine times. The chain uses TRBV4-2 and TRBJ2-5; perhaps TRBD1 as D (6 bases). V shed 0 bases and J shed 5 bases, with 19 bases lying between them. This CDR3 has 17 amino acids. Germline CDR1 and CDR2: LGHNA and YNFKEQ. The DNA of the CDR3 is TGTGCCAGCAGCCAAGATAGATCGCAGGGGCGCGGCGAGACCCAGTACTTC. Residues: CASSQDRSQGRGETQYF.

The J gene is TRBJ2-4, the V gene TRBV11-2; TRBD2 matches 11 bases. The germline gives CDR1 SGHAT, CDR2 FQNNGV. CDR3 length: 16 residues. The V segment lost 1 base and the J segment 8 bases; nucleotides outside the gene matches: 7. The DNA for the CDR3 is TGTGCCAGCAGCTTAGGTAGCGGGGGGGCCGGAGACATTCAGTACTTC. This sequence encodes CASSLGSGGAGDIQYF. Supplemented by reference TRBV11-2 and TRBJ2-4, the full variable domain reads EAGVAQSPRYKIIEKRQSVAFWCNPISGHATLYWYQQILGQGPKLLIQFQNNGVVDDSQLPKDRFSAERLKGVDSTLKIQPAKLEDSAVYLCASSLGSGGAGDIQYFGAGTRLSVL.

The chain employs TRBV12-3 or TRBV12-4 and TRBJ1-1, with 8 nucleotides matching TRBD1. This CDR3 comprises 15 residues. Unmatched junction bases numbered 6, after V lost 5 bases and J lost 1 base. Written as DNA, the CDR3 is TGTGCCAGCAGTCATGGACAGGGAAAGAACACTGAAGCTTTCTTT. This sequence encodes CASSHGQGKNTEAFF.

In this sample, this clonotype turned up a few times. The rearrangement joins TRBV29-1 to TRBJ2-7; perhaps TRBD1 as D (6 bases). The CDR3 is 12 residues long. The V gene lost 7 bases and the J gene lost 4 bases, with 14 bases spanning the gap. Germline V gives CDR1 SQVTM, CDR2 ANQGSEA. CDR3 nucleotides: TGCAGCGCAACGGGCGGACAGTACGAGCAGTACTTC. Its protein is CSATGGQYEQYF.

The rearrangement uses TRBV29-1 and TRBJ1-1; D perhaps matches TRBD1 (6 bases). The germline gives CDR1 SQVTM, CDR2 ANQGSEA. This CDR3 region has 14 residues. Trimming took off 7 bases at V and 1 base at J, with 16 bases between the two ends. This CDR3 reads CSARGWTANTEAFF. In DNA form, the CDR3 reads TGCAGCGCCCGGGGATGGACAGCGAACACTGAAGCTTTCTTT.

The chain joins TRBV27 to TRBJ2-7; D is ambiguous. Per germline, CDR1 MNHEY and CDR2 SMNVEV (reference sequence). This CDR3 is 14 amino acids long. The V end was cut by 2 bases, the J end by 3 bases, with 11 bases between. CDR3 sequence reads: CASSLRARGYEQYF. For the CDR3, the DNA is TGTGCCAGCAGTTTACGCGCTAGAGGCTACGAGCAGTACTTC.